Below are 31 T cell receptor beta chains sequenced from a single sample in a study of CD8 T cells in ankylosing spondylitis. MiXCR was run by TCRdb on the 5' RACE reads, yielding one entry per CDR3 protein. The top ten hold roughly 7.4% of the sample, which has 250,000 to 350,000 distinct CDR3 sequences, 20% seen once. Sequencing was done on a sample of blood, either unsorted or a sorted T cell fraction (not recorded which). These receptors were collected from a male donor with ankylosing spondylitis or in good health (not recorded which).

The chain combines TRBV6-1 with TRBJ2-2, with D perhaps given as TRBD1 or TRBD2 (5 bases each). Germline V lookup: CDR1 MNHNS, CDR2 SASEGT. V dropped 5 bases and J dropped 7 bases, with 11 bases sitting between them. The CDR3 covers 13 residues. The CDR3 region has the DNA TGTGCCAGCAGTCGTCCAGGGAGCGGGGAGCTGTTTTTT. Translated, it gives CASSRPGSGELFF.

The CDR3 sequence: CSARSAGQGFNEQFF. The CDR3 DNA reads as TGCAGTGCTAGATCGGCGGGACAGGGGTTCAATGAGCAGTTCTTC. The chain is built from TRBV20-1 and TRBJ2-1, with TRBD1 matching over 10 bases. CDR1 and CDR2 (germline): DFQATT, SNEGSKA (reference sequence). The CDR3 spans 15 residues. The V segment lost 2 bases and the J segment 6 bases; nucleotides outside the gene matches: 7.

The J gene is TRBJ2-3, the V gene TRBV4-2; 11 nucleotides line up with TRBD2. The V gene's germline CDR1 is LGHNA and CDR2 YNFKEQ. V was clipped by 4 bases and J by 5 bases; unmatched bases: 8. CDR3 size: 16 residues. CDR3 sequence reads: CASSLAAGTSGDTQYF. For the CDR3, the DNA is TGTGCCAGCAGCCTCGCAGCCGGGACTAGCGGAGATACGCAGTATTTT.

The chain recombines TRBV6-6 with TRBJ2-3; D unresolved. The CDR3 loop spans 12 amino acids. The V end was cut by 7 bases, the J end by 0 bases, with 5 bases between. Looked up from germline, CDR1 is MNHNY and CDR2 is SVGAGI (reference sequence). This CDR3 reads CASTDSTDTQYF. The DNA of the CDR3 is TGTGCCAGCACCGATAGCACAGATACGCAGTATTTT.

This clonotype was seen at least ten times. This chain connects TRBV20-1 to TRBJ1-6; D gene ambiguous. Germline lookup yields CDR1 DFQATT and CDR2 SNEGSKA (reference sequence). V was shortened by 4 bases and J by 0 bases, with 10 bases between the two germline ends. The CDR3 contains 15 residues. The DNA for the CDR3 is TGCAGTGCTACCCAGTCAAGCTCCTATAATTCACCCCTCCACTTT. Encoded protein: CSATQSSSYNSPLHF.

This clonotype was counted at least ten times. The chain uses TRBV7-3 and TRBJ2-6; D might be TRBD2 (6 bases). Germline assignment: CDR1 SGHTA and CDR2 FQGTGA. V lost 1 base and J 3 bases, leaving 16 bases between the germline ends. This CDR3 is 18 amino acids long. In nucleotides, the CDR3 is TGTGCCAGCAGCTTAAGGGACTCCCGTGGATTTGGGGCCAACGTCCTGACTTTC. It translates to CASSLRDSRGFGANVLTF.

The CDR3 DNA sequence: TGTGCCAGCAGGACATCAGGAGCGGGGGGGTACAATGAGCAGTTCTTC. Amino acids: CASRTSGAGGYNEQFF. The J gene is TRBJ2-1, the V gene TRBV6-1; 10 nucleotides line up with TRBD2. V was pared by 6 bases and J by 4 bases, with 9 bases of the junction left unmatched. The CDR3 has 16 residues. Per germline, CDR1 MNHNS and CDR2 SASEGT.

This clonotype was seen more than once but under ten times. The chain combines TRBV2 with TRBJ2-1, with 15 bases fitting TRBD2. CDR3 length: 16 amino acids. J gave up 8 bases and V 6 bases, and 8 bases lay outside the gene matches. Germline V gives CDR1 SNHLY, CDR2 FYNNEI. CDR3 sequence reads: CASRAPGLAGGHEQFF. The CDR3 DNA reads as TGTGCCAGCAGGGCACCCGGACTAGCGGGGGGGCATGAGCAGTTCTTC.

This chain connects TRBV6-1 to TRBJ2-1; D tentatively reads TRBD1 or TRBD2 (6 bases each). V gave up 6 bases and J gave up 4 bases, with 19 bases separating them. The germline V gene has CDR1 MNHNS and CDR2 SASEGT. The CDR3 sequence is 16 residues long. For the CDR3, the DNA is TGTGCCAGCAGCTCCGGGGGCCCTCCGCCTTACAATGAGCAGTTCTTC. Translating gives CASSSGGPPPYNEQFF.

The table lists this clonotype with a few counts. The J gene is TRBJ2-3, the V gene TRBV7-3; maybe TRBD1 (5 bases). Per the germline V gene, CDR1 is SGHTA and CDR2 is FQGTGA. Trimming shortened V by 0 bases and J by 4 bases, and 8 bases separated the two germline ends. The CDR3 totals 14 residues. Written as DNA, the CDR3 is TGTGCCAGCAGCTTAACGGGGCGGCCAGATACGCAGTATTTT. This encodes CASSLTGRPDTQYF. Complete variable domain (other parts from reference TRBV7-3 and TRBJ2-3): GAGVSQTPSNKVTEKGKYVELRCDPISGHTALYWYRQSLGQGPEFLIYFQGTGAADDSGLPNDRFFAVRPEGSVSTLKIQRTERGDSAVYLCASSLTGRPDTQYFGPGTRLTVL.

The count of this clonotype is one. Sequence at one end of the junction differs from germline and may be a read error. This rearrangement joins TRBV2 to TRBJ2-1; no definite D call. This CDR3 comprises 14 residues. Germline V gives CDR1 SNHLY, CDR2 FYNNEI. CDR3 amino acids: CASSKASSYNEQFF. Here the CDR3 DNA reads TGTGCCAGCAGTAAAGCGAGCTCCTACAATGAGCAGTTCTTC.

The CDR3 DNA reads as TGTGCCACCAGTCCCCGAAAGGGCACAGATACGCAGTATTTT. Protein product: CATSPRKGTDTQYF. The chain joins TRBV15 to TRBJ2-3, with D unclear. V lost 6 bases and J lost 1, with 11 bases in between. The CDR3 contains 14 residues. Germline CDR1 LNHNV, CDR2 YYDKDF (reference sequence).

The chain is built from TRBV24-1 and TRBJ2-3, with 9 nucleotides matching TRBD1. This CDR3 contains 16 residues. Germline assignment: CDR1 KGHDR and CDR2 SFDVKD. V trimming: 4 bases; J trimming: 4 bases; junction bases outside the gene matches: 8. CDR3 region: CATSDPGQGYSDTQYF. The CDR3 DNA is TGTGCCACCAGTGACCCTGGACAGGGGTACTCAGATACGCAGTATTTT.

The chain joins TRBV4-2 to TRBJ1-2, with D perhaps matching TRBD1 (5 bases). V was trimmed by 7 bases and J by 1 base, leaving 10 bases between them. The CDR3 has 13 amino acids. CDR1 and CDR2 from the germline V gene are LGHNA and YNFKEQ. CDR3 amino acids: CASTRGDNYGYTF. The CDR3 nucleotides read TGTGCCAGCACCCGAGGGGATAACTATGGCTACACCTTC.

There are a few counts of this clonotype. V usage is TRBV5-1 and J usage is TRBJ2-7; 12 bases align to TRBD1. J was trimmed by 6 bases and V by 3 bases; bases with no gene match: 4. This CDR3 is built from 14 residues. Per the germline V gene, CDR1 is SGHRS and CDR2 is YFSETQ. The CDR3, as DNA: TGCGCCAGCAGCTCCGGGACAGGGGGCTTCGAGCAGTACGTC. Translated: CASSSGTGGFEQYV.

The V and J genes are TRBV5-1 and TRBJ1-2; D remains unclear. The CDR3 extends over 16 amino acids. V lost 0 bases and J lost 5, with 17 bases in between. CDR1 is SGHRS, CDR2 YFSETQ, per germline. The CDR3 region has the DNA TGCGCCAGCAGCTTGGGAGACCCCCTTCGCCTTTATGGCTACACCTTC. It yields the protein CASSLGDPLRLYGYTF.

This clonotype was counted between two and nine times. The chain carries TRBV4-2 and TRBJ2-2, with a weak D call TRBD2 (5 bases). The CDR3 sequence is 16 residues long. V lost 1 base and J lost 3, with 12 bases in between. Germline V lookup: CDR1 LGHNA, CDR2 YNFKEQ. In DNA, the CDR3 is TGTGCCAGCAGCCAAGGGTCCCGGACTTACACCGGGGAGCTGTTTTTT. Amino acid sequence: CASSQGSRTYTGELFF.

This clonotype was observed a handful of times. The CDR3 loop is CSATPESSYNEQFF. The CDR3 coding sequence is TGCAGTGCCACACCGGAGAGCTCCTACAATGAGCAGTTCTTC. V gene TRBV20-1 combines with J gene TRBJ2-1, with D hard to call. Germline CDR1 DFQATT, CDR2 SNEGSKA (reference sequence). The V gene lost 6 bases and the J gene lost 0 bases, with 12 bases spanning the gap. The CDR3 is 14 residues long.

The chain joins TRBV6-1 to TRBJ2-3, with 10 bases that match TRBD2. Germline CDR1 and CDR2: MNHNS and SASEGT. The CDR3 consists of 16 residues. V shed 6 bases and J 4 bases; nucleotides not matched to a gene: 10. The CDR3 loop is CASRISGGAGADTQYF. For the CDR3, the DNA is TGTGCCAGCAGGATAAGCGGGGGGGCTGGAGCAGATACGCAGTATTTT.

V usage is TRBV2 and J usage is TRBJ2-3, with D perhaps TRBD2 (6 bases). Germline V CDR1 and CDR2: SNHLY, FYNNEI. Trimming stripped 6 bases from V and 5 bases from J, with 12 bases between. This CDR3 region has 13 residues. CDR3 protein: CASRVGGRDTQYF. CDR3 in DNA: TGTGCCAGCAGGGTCGGGGGAAGAGATACGCAGTATTTT.

This chain uses TRBV5-1 with TRBJ1-1; unclear D gene. The CDR3 contains 15 residues. The germline V gene encodes CDR1 SGHRS and CDR2 YFSETQ. V shed 5 bases and J shed 0 bases, with 14 bases lying between them. The CDR3 spells CASSSSDNMNTEAFF. CDR3 nucleotides: TGCGCCAGCAGTTCTTCCGACAACATGAACACTGAAGCTTTCTTT. Drawing the rest from reference TRBV5-1 and TRBJ1-1, the complete variable domain is KAGVTQTPRYLIKTRGQQVTLSCSPISGHRSVSWYQQTPGQGLQFLFEYFSETQRNKGNFPGRFSGRQFSNSRSEMNVSTLELGDSALYLCASSSSDNMNTEAFFGQGTRLTVV.

This sequence joins TRBV15 and TRBJ1-5; 7 nucleotides align to TRBD1. Germline loops: CDR1 LNHNV, CDR2 YYDKDF (reference sequence). With 8 bases clipped from V and 4 bases from J, the junction kept 8 bases outside the gene matches. CDR3 length: 14 residues. CDR3 protein: CATQEDRVNQPQHF. The CDR3 DNA reads TGTGCCACCCAGGAAGACAGGGTGAATCAGCCCCAGCATTTT.

CDR3 sequence (DNA): TGTGCCAGTAGTATGTTCCGGGCCCTCGGGAGCAATCAGCCCCAGCATTTT. Its translation is CASSMFRALGSNQPQHF. The V gene is TRBV19, the J gene TRBJ1-5, with D hard to call. The V end was cut by 3 bases, the J end by 1 base, with 16 bases between. From germline, CDR1 is LNHDA and CDR2 SQIVND (reference sequence). The CDR3 consists of 17 residues.

This clonotype has a count of ten or more. The rearrangement uses TRBV20-1 and TRBJ2-3; 9 positions agree with TRBD2. CDR1 DFQATT and CDR2 SNEGSKA come from the germline V gene (reference sequence). The CDR3 runs to 13 residues. V shed 5 bases, J shed 4 bases, and the junction held 4 bases outside the gene matches. CDR3 amino acids: CSAEGLAPDTQYF. The CDR3 coding sequence is TGCAGTGCTGAGGGACTAGCTCCAGATACGCAGTATTTT.

J is TRBJ2-2 and V is TRBV12-3 or TRBV12-4, with TRBD2 matching 12 bases. V lost 5 bases and J lost 2; bases outside the gene matches: 6. The CDR3 sequence is 17 residues long. CDR3 coding DNA: TGTGCCAGCAGTAGACTAGCGGGGGCCCTTAACACCGGGGAGCTGTTTTTT. Encoded protein: CASSRLAGALNTGELFF.

This rearrangement joins TRBV5-1 to TRBJ2-6; possible D gene TRBD1, 6 bases. The CDR3 length is 16 residues. Germline CDR1 reads SGHRS; CDR2 reads YFSETQ. V dropped 2 bases and J dropped 2 bases, with 11 bases sitting between them. CDR3 nucleotides: TGCGCCAGCAGCTTTCGCTCAGGGGCTGGGGCCAACGTCCTGACTTTC. This encodes CASSFRSGAGANVLTF. Full variable domain (outside the CDR3, taken from reference TRBV5-1 and TRBJ2-6): KAGVTQTPRYLIKTRGQQVTLSCSPISGHRSVSWYQQTPGQGLQFLFEYFSETQRNKGNFPGRFSGRQFSNSRSEMNVSTLELGDSALYLCASSFRSGAGANVLTFGAGSRLTVL.

In this sample, this clonotype turned up a few times. The chain employs TRBV6-1 and TRBJ1-6, with TRBD1 as a possible D gene (6 bases). The V gene's germline CDR1 is MNHNS and CDR2 SASEGT. Trimming removed 6 bases from V and 4 bases from J, with 13 bases in between. This CDR3 contains 15 residues. The CDR3 nucleotides are TGTGCCAGCAGGGATACAGGGACATATAATTCACCCCTCCACTTT. Amino acids: CASRDTGTYNSPLHF.

There are many counts of this clonotype. The rearrangement links TRBV9 to TRBJ2-2; D unresolved. CDR1 is SGDLS and CDR2 is YYNGEE in the germline V gene. The length of the CDR3 is 14 residues. Trimming removed 2 bases from V and 7 bases from J, with 12 bases in between. CDR3 coding DNA: TGTGCCAGCAGCGTCGACAAGTCCGGCGGGGAGCTGTTTTTT. This sequence encodes CASSVDKSGGELFF.

The rearrangement joins TRBV7-9 to TRBJ2-1; 7 positions agree with TRBD2. The germline gives CDR1 SEHNR, CDR2 FQNEAQ (reference sequence). The J segment lost 8 bases and the V segment lost 0 bases, leaving 7 bases of the junction unmatched. This CDR3 is 15 amino acids long. In DNA form, the CDR3 reads TGTGCCAGCAGCTTAGCCATGGGGGGGGAGGATGAGCAGTTCTTC. Its translation: CASSLAMGGEDEQFF. Combining the CDR3 with reference TRBV7-9 and TRBJ2-1 gives the whole variable domain DTGVSQNPRHKITKRGQNVTFRCDPISEHNRLYWYRQTLGQGPEFLTYFQNEAQLEKSRLLSDRFSAERPKGSFSTLEIQRTEQGDSAMYLCASSLAMGGEDEQFFGPGTRLTVL.

The CDR3 DNA is TGCGCCAGCAGCTCCGCCCAGGATCCGAATTCACCCCTCCACTTT. This translates into CASSSAQDPNSPLHF. The rearrangement joins TRBV5-1 to TRBJ1-6; D not certain. This CDR3 comprises 15 residues. V was trimmed by 3 bases and J by 7 bases, leaving 14 bases between them. Germline CDR1 and CDR2: SGHRS and YFSETQ. Full variable domain (missing parts from reference TRBV5-1 and TRBJ1-6): KAGVTQTPRYLIKTRGQQVTLSCSPISGHRSVSWYQQTPGQGLQFLFEYFSETQRNKGNFPGRFSGRQFSNSRSEMNVSTLELGDSALYLCASSSAQDPNSPLHFGNGTRLTVT.

This clonotype was found many times. V gene TRBV4-1 combines with J gene TRBJ2-1, with 8 bases lining up with TRBD2. Germline loops: CDR1 MGHRA, CDR2 YSYEKL. The length of the CDR3 is 15 residues. V was pared by 1 base and J by 8 bases, with 7 bases of the junction left unmatched. This CDR3 reads CASSQAGLEIYEQFF. DNA of the CDR3: TGCGCCAGCAGCCAAGCGGGACTAGAGATCTATGAGCAGTTCTTC.